These 29 T cell receptor beta chains came from one sample sequenced in a study of shared clonotypes between healthy human individuals (dated by TCRdb to 2018 to 2020). Receptor libraries were prepared by the immunoSEQ multiplex PCR assay. TCRdb carries this immuneACCESS record with in-frame sequences only. Its versions omit some clonotypes, under half of them owing to an unresolved V gene in the studies checked, with the rest unexplained. The sample records roughly 86,000 clones, approximately 63% of which are singletons. The ten largest clonotypes hold roughly 52% of the sample. The sequenced sample consisted of memory CD8+ T cells sorted from blood. The label giving this sample's cell subset or site can be read as: CD45RO+ cells pooled with CCR7-negative TemRA cells. These receptors originate from a man between 25 and 39 years old in good health.

This clone was counted a few times. The chain couples TRBV9 to TRBJ2-3; a possible D gene is TRBD2 (5 bases). Trimming removed 3 bases from V and 4 bases from J, with 9 bases in between. This CDR3 region has 13 residues. Germline assignment: CDR1 SGDLS and CDR2 YYNGEE. CDR3 nucleotide sequence: TGTGCCAGCAGCGCCCGAGGGCCAGATACGCAGTATTTT. It yields the protein CASSARGPDTQYF.

This chain uses TRBV2 with TRBJ2-3; D might be TRBD1 (5 bases). Germline loops: CDR1 SNHLY, CDR2 FYNNEI. The CDR3 length is 14 residues. V lost 6 bases, J lost 6 bases, and 16 bases lay in between. The CDR3 loop reads CASSPNPGMDTQYF. The CDR3, as DNA: TGTGCCAGCAGCCCTAACCCAGGGATGGATACGCAGTATTTT.

The V and J genes are TRBV10-2 and TRBJ2-1, with D tentatively TRBD1 (5 bases). This CDR3 region has 12 residues. Deletions cut 4 bases from V and 5 bases from J, with 6 bases between. Looked up from germline, CDR1 is WSHSY and CDR2 is SAAADI. CDR3 sequence: CASSGQNNEQFF. The CDR3 nucleotides are TGCGCCAGCAGTGGACAGAACAATGAGCAGTTCTTC.

The gene calls are TRBV21-1 and TRBJ1-3. TRBV21-1 is assigned pseudogene status. The CDR3 totals 14 residues. The CDR3 DNA follows: TGTGCCACGGGCGGGACTAGGTTTGTCGACACCATATATTTT. Translation: CATGGTRFVDTIYF.

CDR3: CASSSTGTGAYEQYF. The DNA for the CDR3 is TGTGCCAGCAGCTCCACCGGGACAGGGGCCTACGAGCAGTACTTC. This sequence joins TRBV7-9 and TRBJ2-7; TRBD1 aligns across 10 bases. With 4 bases clipped from V and 2 bases from J, the junction kept 5 bases outside the gene matches. The CDR3 contains 15 residues. Germline V gene lookup returns CDR1 SEHNR and CDR2 FQNEAQ (reference sequence).

The V call is TRBV28, the J call TRBJ1-5; no clear D. Germline V CDR1 and CDR2: MDHEN, SYDVKM. V was trimmed by 6 bases and J by 3 bases, leaving 15 bases between them. The CDR3 spans 15 residues. This chain's CDR3 is CASSPVGSYNQPQHF. The DNA for the CDR3 is TGTGCCAGCAGCCCAGTAGGGTCCTACAATCAGCCCCAGCATTTT. Supplemented by reference TRBV28 and TRBJ1-5, the full variable domain reads DVKVTQSSRYLVKRTGEKVFLECVQDMDHENMFWYRQDPGLGLRLIYFSYDVKMKEKGDIPEGYSVSREKKERFSLILESASTNQTSMYLCASSPVGSYNQPQHFGDGTRLSIL.

This clone was seen a handful of times. The chain links TRBV5-6 to TRBJ2-7; a weak D match, TRBD1 (6 bases). Deletions cut 2 bases from V and 2 bases from J, with 11 bases between. CDR1 SGHDT and CDR2 YYEEEE come from the germline V gene. There are 14 residues in the CDR3. CDR3 bases: TGTGCCAGCAGCTTTCGGGACACCACCTACGAGCAGTACTTC. Protein: CASSFRDTTYEQYF.

The chain is built from TRBV27 and TRBJ2-7; 12 nucleotides align to TRBD1. The germline CDR1 and CDR2 sequences are MNHEY and SMNVEV (reference sequence). The CDR3 contains 17 residues. V was pared by 3 bases and J by 2 bases, with 8 bases of the junction left unmatched. CDR3 residues: CASSFSSGDRGPYEQYF. CDR3 in DNA: TGTGCCAGCAGTTTTTCTTCCGGGGACAGGGGGCCCTACGAGCAGTACTTC.

In this sample, this clone turned up a few times. This chain uses TRBV2 with TRBJ2-7; 9 bases are shared with TRBD1. Germline loops: CDR1 SNHLY, CDR2 FYNNEI. The CDR3 runs to 13 residues. The V gene end was trimmed by 5 bases and the J gene end by 2 bases; junction bases not matched to a gene: 1. CDR3 region: CASSRDRAYEQYF. CDR3 sequence (DNA): TGTGCCAGCAGTCGGGACAGGGCCTACGAGCAGTACTTC.

The V call is TRBV7-2, the J call TRBJ2-3; D is uncertain. Germline CDR1 SGHTA, CDR2 FQGNSA. The CDR3 sequence is 15 residues long. V was clipped by 4 bases and J by 7 bases, with 18 bases between them. Here the CDR3 reads CASSYDTGRMNTQYF. The DNA for the CDR3 is TGTGCCAGCAGCTATGACACGGGCAGGATGAATACGCAGTATTTT.

The V and J genes are TRBV15 and TRBJ2-6; D is unclear. The V end was cut by 0 bases, the J end by 1 base, with 10 bases between. CDR3 length: 17 amino acids. The germline V gene has CDR1 LNHNV and CDR2 YYDKDF (reference sequence). CDR3 sequence reads: CATSRDPMLSGANVLTF. The CDR3 nucleotides are TGTGCCACCAGCAGAGATCCCATGTTGTCTGGGGCCAACGTCCTGACTTTC.

The V call is TRBV5-4, the J call TRBJ2-1; no definite D call. CDR3 length: 14 amino acids. Germline V gene data show CDR1 as SGHNT and CDR2 as YYREEE (reference sequence). Between the trimmed V and J ends, which lost 0 bases and 3 bases, there was a span of 7 bases. The CDR3 reads CASSLGQVYNEQFF. CDR3 coding DNA: TGTGCCAGCAGCTTGGGGCAGGTCTACAATGAGCAGTTCTTC.

The V call is TRBV28, the J call TRBJ2-7; D possibly uses TRBD1 or TRBD2 (5 bases each). V was pared by 4 bases and J by 2 bases, with 18 bases between. From germline, CDR1 is MDHEN and CDR2 SYDVKM. There are 16 residues in the CDR3. The CDR3, as DNA: TGTGCCAGCAGTTCCCCTTGGGGGAATTCAGCCTACGAGCAGTACTTC. As protein: CASSSPWGNSAYEQYF.

In regard to this clone: Different DNA sequences within this sample yield the same CDR3. V gene TRBV19 combines with J gene TRBJ1-5; 7 bases are a match to TRBD1. Per the germline V gene, CDR1 is LNHDA and CDR2 is SQIVND (reference sequence). Trimming removed 5 bases from V and 4 bases from J; junction bases left unmatched: 5. There are 14 residues in the CDR3. The CDR3 loop is CASSPTGINQPQHF. CDR3 bases: TGTGCCAGTAGTCCGACAGGGATAAATCAGCCCCAGCATTTT. The full variable domain, completed using reference TRBV19 and TRBJ1-5, is DGGITQSPKYLFRKEGQNVTLSCEQNLNHDAMYWYRQDPGQGLRLIYYSQIVNDFQKGDIAEGYSVSREKKESFPLTVTSAQKNPTAFYLCASSPTGINQPQHFGDGTRLSIL.

This chain links TRBV6-1 with TRBJ2-7; perhaps TRBD1 as D (7 bases). The CDR3 consists of 13 residues. V lost 9 bases, J lost 2 bases, and 14 bases lay in between. Germline CDR1 reads MNHNS; CDR2 reads SASEGT. DNA of the CDR3: TGTGCCAGTGCGGAGGGACAGACCTACGAGCAGTACTTC. It codes for CASAEGQTYEQYF.

In DNA form, the CDR3 reads TGTGCCAGCAGCTCGGGGACAGACACTAGCACAGATACGCAGTATTTT. Its protein product is CASSSGTDTSTDTQYF. The chain uses TRBV5-6 and TRBJ2-3; TRBD1 matches at 7 bases. The J segment lost 0 bases and the V segment lost 3 bases, leaving 7 bases of the junction unmatched. This CDR3 comprises 16 residues. Looked up from germline, CDR1 is SGHDT and CDR2 is YYEEEE.

Concerning this clone: A far larger clone differs by one base, so this is likely a read error. V and J are TRBV6-5 and TRBJ2-7, with D perhaps matching TRBD1 (6 bases). The V gene lost 10 bases and the J gene lost 0 bases, with 10 bases spanning the gap. Per germline, CDR1 MNHEY and CDR2 SVGAGI. The CDR3 extends over 12 amino acids. The CDR3 DNA is TGTGCCACCCGGGACATCTCCTACGAGCAGTACTTC. This sequence encodes CATRDISYEQYF.

The chain combines TRBV27 with TRBJ2-7, with 8 bases that match TRBD1. The germline CDR1 and CDR2 sequences are MNHEY and SMNVEV (reference sequence). J gave up 2 bases and V 6 bases, and 6 bases lay outside the gene matches. This CDR3 is built from 14 residues. The CDR3 bases are TGTGCCAGCAGAACACGGGACAGGCCCTACGAGCAGTACTTC. Encoded protein: CASRTRDRPYEQYF.

This clone came up once. This rearrangement joins TRBV21-1 to TRBJ2-1; TRBD1, the table's D call, lacks a check against the DNA. TRBV21-1 is recorded as a pseudogene. The CDR3 is 18 amino acids. In DNA form, the CDR3 reads TGTGCCAGCAGCGAAAGTCGGGACAGGGGTCCCTTTCACAATGAGCAGTTCTTC. Its protein product is CASSESRDRGPFHNEQFF.

The chain uses TRBV2 and TRBJ2-1; 8 bases fit TRBD2. The length of the CDR3 is 15 residues. Losses at the gene ends were 1 base for V and 4 bases for J; bases not matched to a gene: 3. In germline, CDR1 is SNHLY, CDR2 FYNNEI. For the CDR3, the DNA is TGTGCCAGCAGTGAAGGGGGACTAGTTTACAATGAGCAGTTCTTC. It codes for CASSEGGLVYNEQFF.

The chain carries TRBV10-2 and TRBJ1-5; 10 bases map to TRBD1. V shed 6 bases, J shed 2 bases, and the junction held 10 bases outside the gene matches. The CDR3 sequence is 17 residues long. Germline CDR1 and CDR2: WSHSY and SAAADI. CDR3 DNA: TGCGCCAGCAGGGGGGGGACCGGGACAGGGGGCAATCAGCCCCAGCATTTT. Translating gives CASRGGTGTGGNQPQHF.

The chain joins TRBV12-5 to TRBJ1-2; TRBD1 is a possible D gene (6 bases). Trimming pared 2 bases from V and 6 bases from J, leaving 16 bases between. The CDR3 is made up of 15 amino acids. The germline gives CDR1 LGHNT, CDR2 FRNRAP. CDR3 DNA: TGTGCTAGTGGTTTGTGGGGGCCCGGGCAAGATGGCTACACCTTC. It translates to CASGLWGPGQDGYTF.

The J gene is TRBJ2-7, the V gene TRBV7-9, with TRBD2 identical over 8 bases. Trimming took 5 bases from V and 0 from J; bases not matched to a gene: 3. The CDR3 contains 14 residues. Germline values: CDR1 SEHNR, CDR2 FQNEAQ (reference sequence). CDR3 protein: CASSPTSGSYEQYF. The CDR3 coding sequence is TGTGCCAGCAGCCCCACTAGCGGCTCCTACGAGCAGTACTTC.

This clone occurred a few times. A much larger clone lies one base from this, so it may be a read error. Other DNA sequences in this sample translate to the same CDR3. This CDR3 is CASSLTSGSTDTQYF. The CDR3 coding sequence is TGTGCCAGCAGTCTGACTAGCGGGAGCACAGATACGCAGTATTTT. V and J are TRBV6-4 and TRBJ2-3; TRBD2 matches 10 bases. The CDR3 contains 15 residues. Germline CDR1 is MRHNA and CDR2 is SNTAGT. V was pared by 5 bases and J by 0 bases, with 2 bases of the junction left unmatched.

The chain couples TRBV15 to TRBJ2-7; TRBD1 matches 8 bases. This CDR3 is built from 14 residues. V shed 0 bases and J 5 bases; nucleotides not matched to a gene: 3. CDR1 and CDR2 (germline): LNHNV, YYDKDF (reference sequence). The chain's CDR3 is CATSRERTGHEQYF. The CDR3 DNA reads TGTGCCACCAGCAGAGAACGGACAGGGCACGAGCAGTACTTC.

DNA for the CDR3: TGCGCCAGCAGCTTGGCCGTCACAGATACGCAGTATTTT. Its protein is CASSLAVTDTQYF. The chain recombines TRBV5-1 with TRBJ2-3; no clear D gene. Germline-derived CDR1 and CDR2 are SGHRS and YFSETQ. This CDR3 has 13 residues. V was cut by 0 bases and J by 2 bases, with 4 bases left in between. Together with reference TRBV5-1 and TRBJ2-3, the CDR3 gives the full variable domain: KAGVTQTPRYLIKTRGQQVTLSCSPISGHRSVSWYQQTPGQGLQFLFEYFSETQRNKGNFPGRFSGRQFSNSRSEMNVSTLELGDSALYLCASSLAVTDTQYFGPGTRLTVL.

The chain recombines TRBV7-9 with TRBJ2-4; TRBD1 or TRBD2 may be the D gene (5 bases each). This CDR3 has 14 amino acids. Trimming shortened V by 5 bases and J by 9 bases, and 17 bases separated the two germline ends. Germline CDR1 reads SEHNR; CDR2 reads FQNEAQ (reference sequence). The CDR3 nucleotides read TGTGCCAGCAGCCCTATAGGGGATCGGGGCATTCAGTACTTC. This sequence encodes CASSPIGDRGIQYF.

The chain combines TRBV6-5 with TRBJ1-5; D possibly corresponds to TRBD1 (6 bases). Per the germline V gene, CDR1 is MNHEY and CDR2 is SVGAGI. The CDR3 loop spans 13 amino acids. The V gene lost 6 bases and the J gene lost 7 bases, with 13 bases spanning the gap. The CDR3 region has the DNA TGTGCCAGCAGCCGGGGGCGAAACCAGCCCCAGCATTTT. Residues: CASSRGRNQPQHF.

The CDR3 region has the DNA TGTGCCAGCGGTCAGGGGGGGGTTGGGACCGGGGAGCTGTTTTTT. Its translation is CASGQGGVGTGELFF. The V call is TRBV6-5, the J call TRBJ2-2, with D tentatively TRBD1 or TRBD2 (7 bases each). Germline loops: CDR1 MNHEY, CDR2 SVGAGI. The CDR3 runs to 15 residues. With 8 bases removed from V and 5 bases from J, the gap between germline ends came to 18 bases.